These 16 T cell receptor beta chains were sequenced from one sample in a study of blood T cell repertoires in COVID-19. Using immunoSEQ multiplex PCR, the repertoire was profiled, and TCRdb retains in-frame clones only, with some absent. The table records a few hundred thousand clones, about 90% of them present only once. Input material: peripheral blood. The receptors were sampled from a man aged 40-49 years with acute or convalescent COVID-19.

This clone was detected once. The chain joins TRBV28 to TRBJ1-5; maybe TRBD1 (6 bases). Germline V CDR1 and CDR2: MDHEN, SYDVKM. The CDR3 sequence is 13 residues long. The V end was cut by 10 bases, the J end by 2 bases, with 12 bases between. The CDR3: CAITGGGNQPQHF. CDR3 bases: TGTGCCATTACGGGGGGCGGCAATCAGCCCCAGCATTTT.

The chain links TRBV19 to TRBJ2-7; weak D call: TRBD2 (6 bases). Per the germline V gene, CDR1 is LNHDA and CDR2 is SQIVND (reference sequence). The CDR3 spans 14 residues. The V gene lost 7 bases and the J gene lost 5 bases, with 18 bases spanning the gap. In DNA form, the CDR3 reads TGTGCCAGTAACTACCGGGCCGGAGGGAACGAGCAGTACTTC. The encoded protein is CASNYRAGGNEQYF.

The table lists this clone with a count of one. The rearrangement joins TRBV5-4 to TRBJ2-3; 7 bases fit TRBD2. In germline, CDR1 is SGHNT, CDR2 YYREEE (reference sequence). J lost 1 base, V lost 3 bases, and 11 bases had no gene match. The CDR3 has 17 amino acids. In DNA, the CDR3 is TGTGCCAGCAGCTCCAAGATTCTAGCGGTTCGCACAGATACGCAGTATTTT. This translates into CASSSKILAVRTDTQYF.

This rearrangement joins TRBV30 to TRBJ1-4, with 10 bases matching TRBD1. The CDR3 runs 14 residues. V lost 5 bases to trimming and J lost 3 bases; unmatched junction nucleotides: 3. Per germline, CDR1 GTSNPN and CDR2 SVGIG (reference sequence). CDR3 nucleotide sequence: TGTGCCTGGGGGGACAGGGGTGCTAATGAAAAACTGTTTTTT. Translating it yields CAWGDRGANEKLFF. The whole variable domain, remainder taken from reference TRBV30 and TRBJ1-4, is SQTIHQWPATLVQPVGSPLSLECTVEGTSNPNLYWYRQAAGRGLQLLFYSVGIGQISSEVPQNLSASRPQDRQFILSSKKLLLSDSGFYLCAWGDRGANEKLFFGSGTQLSVL.

V gene TRBV30 combines with J gene TRBJ1-1; the D gene is possibly TRBD1 (5 bases). The CDR3 length is 13 residues. Trimming cost V 5 bases and J 5 bases, with 15 bases left between them. The germline CDR1 and CDR2 sequences are GTSNPN and SVGIG (reference sequence). The DNA of the CDR3 is TGTGCCTGGGAAATAGAAAGGGGTACTGAAGCTTTCTTT. As protein: CAWEIERGTEAFF. Combining the CDR3 with reference TRBV30 and TRBJ1-1 gives the whole variable domain SQTIHQWPATLVQPVGSPLSLECTVEGTSNPNLYWYRQAAGRGLQLLFYSVGIGQISSEVPQNLSASRPQDRQFILSSKKLLLSDSGFYLCAWEIERGTEAFFGQGTRLTVV.

The chain is built from TRBV11-2 and TRBJ1-5; 8 bases are shared with TRBD1. There are 14 residues in the CDR3. Trimming took 1 base from V and 9 from J; bases not matched to a gene: 5. CDR1 and CDR2 from the germline V gene are SGHAT and FQNNGV. The CDR3 DNA follows: TGTGCCAGCAGCTTAGGGGACAGGCCGGGGCCCCAGCATTTT. It encodes CASSLGDRPGPQHF.

There are many counts of this clone. The gene calls are TRBV3-1 (or the pseudogene TRBV3-2) and TRBJ1-2; D unclear. Trimming took off 0 bases at V and 13 bases at J, with 6 bases between the two ends. The CDR3 spans 10 residues. The germline V gene encodes CDR1 LGHDT and CDR2 YNNKEL (reference sequence). CDR3 coding DNA: TGTGCCAGCAGCCAAGATAGTGGCACCTTC. Its protein product is CASSQDSGTF.

The chain is built from TRBV4-3 and TRBJ1-1; D is perhaps TRBD1 (6 bases). From germline, CDR1 is LGHNA and CDR2 YSLEER. V shed 3 bases and J shed 7 bases, with 9 bases lying between them. The CDR3 is made up of 12 amino acids. DNA of the CDR3: TGCGCCAGCAGCCATGACAGGTTTGAAGCTTTCTTT. Protein: CASSHDRFEAFF.

V usage is TRBV27 and J usage is TRBJ2-2, with D hard to call. CDR1 and CDR2 (germline): MNHEY, SMNVEV (reference sequence). The CDR3 is made up of 17 amino acids. V was trimmed by 2 bases and J by 4 bases, leaving 17 bases between them. The CDR3 sequence is CASSLDRFSTGTGELFF. CDR3 DNA sequence: TGTGCCAGCAGTTTAGATCGGTTCTCCACGGGCACCGGGGAGCTGTTTTTT.

J is TRBJ2-1 and V is TRBV5-5, with D hard to call. Trimming removed 0 bases at V and 7 bases at J, with 5 bases between. This CDR3 has 12 amino acids. Germline V gives CDR1 SGHKS, CDR2 YYEKEE (reference sequence). The CDR3 bases are TGTGCCAGCAGCTTGGGGGCAAATGAGCAGTTCTTC. Amino acid sequence: CASSLGANEQFF.

This clone was detected once. The V and J genes are TRBV3-1 (or the pseudogene TRBV3-2) and TRBJ2-3; D is ambiguous. Trimming removed 4 bases from V and 3 bases from J, with 8 bases in between. This CDR3 region has 13 residues. The germline gives CDR1 LGHDT, CDR2 YNNKEL (reference sequence). The DNA of the CDR3 is TGTGCCAGCAGCCTTATCCTTACAGATACGCAGTATTTT. This encodes CASSLILTDTQYF.

V and J are TRBV15 and TRBJ1-5, with D possibly matching TRBD1 (6 bases). The CDR3 consists of 18 residues. The ends were cut back, 0 bases at V and 7 bases at J, with 22 bases in the middle. The germline V gene encodes CDR1 LNHNV and CDR2 YYDKDF (reference sequence). CDR3: CATSRERTGRRQEQPQHF. The CDR3 nucleotides read TGTGCCACCAGCAGAGAGAGAACAGGACGGCGACAGGAACAGCCCCAGCATTTT.

This clone was observed a few times. This chain joins TRBV7-9 and TRBJ1-1; D unresolved. The CDR3 loop spans 14 amino acids. V was pared by 5 bases and J by 2 bases, with 12 bases between. The germline V gene encodes CDR1 SEHNR and CDR2 FQNEAQ (reference sequence). CDR3 in DNA: TGTGCCAGCAGCCTCACTTCCATTAACACTGAAGCTTTCTTT. Residues: CASSLTSINTEAFF.

The chain carries TRBV5-4 and TRBJ2-2, with D possibly matching TRBD2 (5 bases). The CDR3 has 14 amino acids. V was shortened by 3 bases and J by 4 bases, with 10 bases between the two germline ends. In germline, CDR1 is SGHNT, CDR2 YYREEE (reference sequence). CDR3 in amino acids: CASSSTRSTGELFF. As DNA, the CDR3 is TGTGCCAGCAGCTCAACTAGGAGCACCGGGGAGCTGTTTTTT.

The CDR3 loop reads CSASAQGRTDTQYF. The DNA for the CDR3 is TGCAGTGCTAGTGCACAGGGTCGCACAGATACGCAGTATTTT. V is TRBV20-1 and J is TRBJ2-3; tentatively, D is TRBD1 (6 bases). The CDR3 has 14 amino acids. The V and J ends lost 3 bases and 1 base respectively, with 11 bases between them. Germline CDR1 reads DFQATT; CDR2 reads SNEGSKA (reference sequence).

V gene TRBV7-6 combines with J gene TRBJ1-1, with D perhaps TRBD1 (5 bases). The germline CDR1 and CDR2 sequences are SGHVS and FNYEAQ. Trimming shortened V by 1 base and J by 0 bases, and 6 bases separated the two germline ends. The length of the CDR3 is 14 residues. CDR3: CASSLDRMNTEAFF. CDR3 in DNA: TGTGCCAGCAGCTTAGACAGGATGAACACTGAAGCTTTCTTT.